The present entry profiles one T cell receptor (beta chain) with its context. Its antigen is currently unknown. A read error may account for a junction end that differs from germline. These data are taken from a study of lymphopenia after photon versus proton radiotherapy. General study findings and limits: Post-nadir TCR diversity decline inversely tracked overall survival among those who died. After the lymphocyte nadir, photon-treated repertoires showed oligoclonal expansion, especially of CD8+ Temra cells. Proton therapy kept repertoires fairly stable, unlike photons, which gained effector/memory cells.

Measured with immunoSEQ multiplex PCR; TCRdb has only the in-frame clones, and not every one. The profile shows tens of thousands of clones, around 86% of them singletons. From germline, CDR1 is SGHRS and CDR2 YFSETQ. The CDR3 runs to 16 residues. The chain employs TRBV5-1 and TRBJ2-2; D might be TRBD2 (6 bases). The input for sequencing was peripheral blood, taken from a patient treated with proton-based radiotherapy. The TCR sequence derives from an older man with esophageal cancer. In DNA, the CDR3 is TGCGCCAGCAGCTTGGGACTTGTAACGAACACCGGGGGGCTGTTTTTT. Translating it yields CASSLGLVTNTGGLFF.